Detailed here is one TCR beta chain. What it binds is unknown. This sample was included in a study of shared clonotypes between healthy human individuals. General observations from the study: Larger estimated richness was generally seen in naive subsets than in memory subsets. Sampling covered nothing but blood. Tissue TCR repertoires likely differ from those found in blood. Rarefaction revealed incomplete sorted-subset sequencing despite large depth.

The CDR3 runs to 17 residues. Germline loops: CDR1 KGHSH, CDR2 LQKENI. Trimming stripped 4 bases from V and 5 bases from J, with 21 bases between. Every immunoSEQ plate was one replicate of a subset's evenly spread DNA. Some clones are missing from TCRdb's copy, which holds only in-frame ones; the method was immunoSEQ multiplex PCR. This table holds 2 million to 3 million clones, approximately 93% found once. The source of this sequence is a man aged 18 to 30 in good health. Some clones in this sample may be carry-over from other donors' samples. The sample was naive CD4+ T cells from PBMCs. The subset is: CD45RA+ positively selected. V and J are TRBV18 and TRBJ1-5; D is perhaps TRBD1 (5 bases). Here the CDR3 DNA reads TGTGCCAGCTCACGTATCGCGGGGCCGCTATTGGATCAGCCCCAGCATTTT. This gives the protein CASSRIAGPLLDQPQHF.